Listed here are 32 T cell receptor beta chains from one sample, sequenced in a study of cytomegalovirus exposure and HLA in healthy donors. Data came from immunoSEQ multiplex PCR; TCRdb stores just in-frame clones and leaves some out. The sample includes 140,000 to 150,000 clones, about 95% seen only once; the top ten take approximately 1.8%. Sequenced input: PBMCs. The receptors come from a man in his late teens or twenties in good health and CMV-seropositive.

The chain couples TRBV5-1 to TRBJ1-6, with D maybe TRBD1 (6 bases). CDR1 SGHRS and CDR2 YFSETQ come from the germline V gene. V was shortened by 0 bases and J by 8 bases, with 9 bases between the two germline ends. The CDR3 loop spans 14 amino acids. In nucleotides, the CDR3 is TGCGCCAGCAGCTTGGACAGGGAAGATTCACCCCTCCACTTT. This encodes CASSLDREDSPLHF.

The chain has TRBV4-1 and TRBJ2-1; 12 bases align to TRBD2. Germline V gives CDR1 MGHRA, CDR2 YSYEKL. The V gene end was trimmed by 1 base and the J gene end by 9 bases; junction bases not matched to a gene: 7. The CDR3 covers 16 residues. The CDR3 DNA is TGCGCCAGCAGCCAAGGGCGGCTAGCGGGAGGGGGTGAGCAGTTCTTC. Its protein product is CASSQGRLAGGGEQFF.

The V gene is TRBV7-9, the J gene TRBJ2-7; TRBD1 matches 9 bases. V lost 2 bases to trimming and J lost 3 bases; unmatched junction nucleotides: 2. The CDR3 is 14 residues long. Germline lookup yields CDR1 SEHNR and CDR2 FQNEAQ (reference sequence). DNA for the CDR3: TGTGCCAGCAGCTTACCGGGACAGGGCTACGAGCAGTACTTC. Its translation: CASSLPGQGYEQYF.

The chain recombines TRBV19 with TRBJ2-2, with D tentatively TRBD2 (6 bases). CDR1 and CDR2 (germline): LNHDA, SQIVND (reference sequence). This CDR3 is 14 amino acids long. The V gene lost 6 bases and the J gene lost 4 bases, with 12 bases spanning the gap. For the CDR3, the DNA is TGTGCCAGTAGCCCGGGAGTGGGCACCGGGGAGCTGTTTTTT. Amino acid sequence: CASSPGVGTGELFF.

The CDR3, as DNA: TGTGCCAGCAGCGACGGAGACAATGAGCAGTTCTTC. This codes for CASSDGDNEQFF. V is TRBV21-1 and J is TRBJ2-1; the DNA was not compared with TRBD2, the D call given in the table. TRBV21-1 is deemed a pseudogene. This CDR3 is built from 12 residues.

This clone was seen a single time. The rearrangement joins TRBV2 to TRBJ2-1, with a possible D match to TRBD2 (5 bases). Germline values: CDR1 SNHLY, CDR2 FYNNEI. CDR3 length equals 13 residues. Trimming shortened V by 9 bases and J by 8 bases, and 17 bases separated the two germline ends. The CDR3 protein is CASLAGNTYEQFF. The CDR3 DNA is TGTGCCAGTCTAGCCGGCAATACCTATGAGCAGTTCTTC.

Remarks on this clone: An end of the junction does not agree with germline; a read error may underlie this. The V gene is TRBV5-6, the J gene TRBJ2-7, with D perhaps matching TRBD1 (6 bases). The CDR3 loop spans 11 amino acids. The germline V gene has CDR1 SGHDT and CDR2 YYEEEE. The CDR3 protein is CASSSGTPPTF. The DNA of the CDR3 is TGTGCCAGCAGCAGTGGGACACCCCCAACGTTC.

The chain joins TRBV2 to TRBJ2-7; tentative D call: TRBD1 (6 bases). In germline, CDR1 is SNHLY, CDR2 FYNNEI. V dropped 7 bases and J dropped 0 bases, with 10 bases sitting between them. The length of the CDR3 is 13 residues. The CDR3 reads CASKQGFSYEQYF. The CDR3 DNA follows: TGTGCCAGCAAACAGGGATTCTCCTACGAGCAGTACTTC.

The J gene is TRBJ1-5, the V gene TRBV5-4; D remains unclear. CDR3 size: 15 residues. V gave up 7 bases and J gave up 1 base, with 15 bases separating them. Germline loops: CDR1 SGHNT, CDR2 YYREEE (reference sequence). CDR3 in amino acids: CASPPGVRSNQPQHF. The CDR3 DNA is TGTGCCAGCCCCCCAGGCGTTAGGAGCAATCAGCCCCAGCATTTT.

This chain uses TRBV5-4 with TRBJ2-3; tentative D call: TRBD2 (6 bases). This CDR3 contains 15 residues. Trimming removed 0 bases at V and 0 bases at J, with 8 bases between. Per the germline V gene, CDR1 is SGHNT and CDR2 is YYREEE (reference sequence). This CDR3 reads CASSLDGRSTDTQYF. The CDR3 region has the DNA TGTGCCAGCAGCTTGGACGGGAGAAGCACAGATACGCAGTATTTT.

The chain recombines TRBV6-5 with TRBJ1-4; TRBD1 might be the D (5 bases). The V gene lost 4 bases and the J gene lost 8 bases, with 14 bases spanning the gap. CDR1 is MNHEY and CDR2 is SVGAGI in the germline V gene. This CDR3 is built from 14 residues. The CDR3 loop is CASSCGTWGEKLFF. DNA of the CDR3: TGTGCCAGCAGTTGCGGGACGTGGGGCGAAAAACTGTTTTTT.

The chain combines TRBV5-6 with TRBJ2-7; D perhaps matches TRBD2 (5 bases). This CDR3 comprises 14 residues. Germline V lookup: CDR1 SGHDT, CDR2 YYEEEE. V gave up 6 bases and J gave up 2 bases, with 15 bases separating them. CDR3 loop: CASTPRGSTYEQYF. The CDR3 region has the DNA TGTGCCAGCACCCCCCGGGGATCTACCTACGAGCAGTACTTC.

The V gene is TRBV10-3, the J gene TRBJ2-3; 8 bases are shared with TRBD2. The CDR3 has 19 amino acids. Per the germline V gene, CDR1 is ENHRY and CDR2 is SYGVKD. Unmatched junction bases numbered 15, after V lost 4 bases and J lost 0 bases. DNA for the CDR3: TGTGCCATCAGTGGTGAGGTTACGGGTAGCGGGACTAGCACAGATACGCAGTATTTT. This sequence encodes CAISGEVTGSGTSTDTQYF.

The rearrangement joins TRBV6-5 to TRBJ2-1; 9 bases fit TRBD2. Per germline, CDR1 MNHEY and CDR2 SVGAGI. V shed 8 bases, J shed 8 bases, and the junction held 13 bases outside the gene matches. The CDR3 contains 15 residues. CDR3 coding DNA: TGTGCCAGCCTGGGCATAGCGGGAGCCCTGGATGAGCAGTTCTTC. Protein: CASLGIAGALDEQFF.

The rearrangement joins TRBV7-9 to TRBJ2-1, with D tentatively TRBD2 (5 bases). Per the germline V gene, CDR1 is SEHNR and CDR2 is FQNEAQ (reference sequence). CDR3 length: 15 amino acids. V was pared by 5 bases and J by 3 bases, with 14 bases between. The CDR3 protein is CASSDERTYYNEQFF. Written as DNA, the CDR3 is TGTGCCAGCAGCGACGAAAGGACTTACTACAATGAGCAGTTCTTC.

This sequence joins TRBV5-1 and TRBJ2-7, with D perhaps TRBD1 (5 bases). In germline, CDR1 is SGHRS, CDR2 YFSETQ. The ends were cut back, 0 bases at V and 4 bases at J, with 8 bases in the middle. The CDR3 has 13 residues. In DNA form, the CDR3 reads TGCGCCAGCAGCTTGGAACAGGAATACGAGCAGTACTTC. Protein sequence: CASSLEQEYEQYF.

The chain uses TRBV27 and TRBJ2-7, with D maybe TRBD1 (6 bases). Germline CDR1 and CDR2: MNHEY and SMNVEV (reference sequence). This CDR3 has 13 residues. Trimming took off 2 bases at V and 7 bases at J, with 12 bases between the two ends. DNA for the CDR3: TGTGCCAGCAGTTTAACTACAGGGTATGAGCAGTACTTC. It is translated as CASSLTTGYEQYF.

V gene TRBV2 combines with J gene TRBJ2-5, with TRBD1 matching 8 bases. The CDR3 runs to 18 residues. With 5 bases clipped from V and 0 bases from J, the junction kept 14 bases outside the gene matches. Per the germline V gene, CDR1 is SNHLY and CDR2 is FYNNEI. The DNA for the CDR3 is TGTGCCAGCAGTCGGGTATCAGGGGGCGGGATGTACCAAGAGACCCAGTACTTC. Amino acids: CASSRVSGGGMYQETQYF. Full variable domain (missing parts from reference TRBV2 and TRBJ2-5): EPEVTQTPSHQVTQMGQEVILRCVPISNHLYFYWYRQILGQKVEFLVSFYNNEISEKSEIFDDQFSVERPDGSNFTLKIRSTKLEDSAMYFCASSRVSGGGMYQETQYFGPGTRLLVL.

V gene TRBV6-5 combines with J gene TRBJ2-7; D possibly corresponds to TRBD1 (6 bases). V was pared by 7 bases and J by 2 bases, with 15 bases between. This CDR3 is built from 14 residues. Germline lookup yields CDR1 MNHEY and CDR2 SVGAGI. The CDR3 DNA sequence: TGTGCCAGCAAACGGACAGCTCCAACCTACGAGCAGTACTTC. It encodes CASKRTAPTYEQYF.

This clone has only one observation. V is TRBV7-9 and J is TRBJ2-1; a possible D gene is TRBD2 (5 bases). Per germline, CDR1 SEHNR and CDR2 FQNEAQ (reference sequence). V gave up 5 bases and J gave up 5 bases, with 13 bases separating them. The CDR3 totals 14 residues. CDR3 loop: CASSLVSSDNEQFF. In DNA form, the CDR3 reads TGTGCCAGCAGCCTCGTAAGTAGCGACAATGAGCAGTTCTTC.

The genes are TRBV7-2 and TRBJ2-1; no clear D gene. The germline V gene encodes CDR1 SGHTA and CDR2 FQGNSA. Between the trimmed V and J ends, which lost 4 bases and 9 bases, there was a span of 13 bases. The length of the CDR3 is 13 residues. The CDR3 coding sequence is TGTGCCAGCAGCTACTTTGCTAGGTTTGAGCAGTTCTTC. Protein product: CASSYFARFEQFF.

Turning to this clone: A junction boundary mismatches the germline segment, possibly from a read error. V usage is TRBV6-1 and J usage is TRBJ2-7, with D unresolved. CDR3 size: 9 residues. Germline CDR1 reads MNHNS; CDR2 reads SASEGT. This chain's CDR3 is CAREFEQYF. In nucleotides, the CDR3 is TGCGCACGAGAGTTCGAGCAGTACTTC.

The chain carries TRBV30 and TRBJ2-7; tentatively, D is TRBD2 (6 bases). This CDR3 comprises 15 residues. Trimming removed 8 bases at V and 3 bases at J, with 23 bases between. CDR1 and CDR2 (germline): GTSNPN, SVGIG (reference sequence). CDR3 in DNA: TGTGCCCGCCGGGCTAGCGAGGGGAAGAACTACGAGCAGTACTTC. Residues: CARRASEGKNYEQYF. Full variable domain (outside the CDR3, taken from reference TRBV30 and TRBJ2-7): SQTIHQWPATLVQPVGSPLSLECTVEGTSNPNLYWYRQAAGRGLQLLFYSVGIGQISSEVPQNLSASRPQDRQFILSSKKLLLSDSGFYLCARRASEGKNYEQYFGPGTRLTVT.

The gene calls are TRBV13 and TRBJ2-2; 7 nucleotides match TRBD2. CDR1 is PRHDT and CDR2 is FYEKMQ in the germline V gene (reference sequence). V trimming: 4 bases; J trimming: 0 bases; junction bases outside the gene matches: 8. The CDR3 loop spans 17 amino acids. The CDR3 here is CASSSALADTNTGELFF. In DNA, the CDR3 is TGTGCCAGCAGCTCAGCGCTAGCGGATACGAACACCGGGGAGCTGTTTTTT.

This chain connects TRBV9 to TRBJ2-6, with a possible D match to TRBD1 (6 bases). Per the germline V gene, CDR1 is SGDLS and CDR2 is YYNGEE. Trimming removed 0 bases from V and 4 bases from J, with 11 bases in between. The CDR3 sequence is 16 residues long. CDR3 in amino acids: CASSVGAGAGANVLTF. The CDR3 region has the DNA TGTGCCAGCAGCGTAGGGGCAGGGGCGGGGGCCAACGTCCTGACTTTC.

This rearrangement joins TRBV30 to TRBJ2-7; TRBD2 might be the D (5 bases). V was clipped by 0 bases and J by 3 bases, with 9 bases between them. The CDR3 runs to 13 residues. CDR1 and CDR2 (germline): GTSNPN, SVGIG (reference sequence). The CDR3 DNA reads TGTGCCTGGAGTGTATCCCGGGACTACGAGCAGTACTTC. Protein sequence: CAWSVSRDYEQYF.

This clone was found once. The chain combines TRBV5-1 with TRBJ2-5; a weak D match, TRBD1 (5 bases). With 6 bases removed from V and 2 bases from J, the gap between germline ends came to 11 bases. The CDR3 spans 13 residues. The germline gives CDR1 SGHRS, CDR2 YFSETQ. The CDR3 region has the DNA TGCGCCAGCACCCCGACAGTGCAAGAGACCCAGTACTTC. It yields the protein CASTPTVQETQYF.

This chain connects TRBV10-1 to TRBJ2-7; 9 bases are a match to TRBD1. CDR1 and CDR2 from the germline V gene are WNHNN and SYGVQD (reference sequence). The ends lost 6 bases at V and 7 bases at J; junction bases unmatched: 10. CDR3 length: 14 residues. CDR3 sequence (DNA): TGCGCCAGCAGCAAACAGGGGGCGTCGGGGGAGCAGTACTTC. Its translation: CASSKQGASGEQYF.

The J gene is TRBJ2-3, the V gene TRBV5-4; D is possibly TRBD1 (6 bases). Germline V gene sequence: CDR1 SGHNT, CDR2 YYREEE (reference sequence). V lost 2 bases and J 5 bases, leaving 12 bases between the germline ends. The length of the CDR3 is 14 residues. The CDR3 sequence: CASSLEGVGDTQYF. CDR3 DNA: TGTGCCAGCAGCTTAGAGGGGGTTGGAGATACGCAGTATTTT.

The rearrangement joins TRBV18 to TRBJ1-2; the match to TRBD1 covers 11 bases. The CDR3 loop spans 16 amino acids. The ends lost 3 bases at V and 6 bases at J; junction bases unmatched: 9. The germline gives CDR1 KGHSH, CDR2 LQKENI. DNA of the CDR3: TGTGCCAGCTCACCCCGAGGACAGGGGGCAGGCAATGGCTACACCTTC. Protein sequence: CASSPRGQGAGNGYTF.

The chain recombines TRBV7-2 with TRBJ2-7, with 7 nucleotides matching TRBD1. Germline lookup yields CDR1 SGHTA and CDR2 FQGNSA. J lost 5 bases, V lost 1 base, and 8 bases had no gene match. The CDR3 sequence is 15 residues long. The chain's CDR3 is CASSLVATGYHEQYF. CDR3 coding DNA: TGTGCCAGCAGCTTAGTCGCGACAGGGTACCACGAGCAGTACTTC.

The chain combines TRBV19 with TRBJ1-2; TRBD1 agrees at 8 bases. Per the germline V gene, CDR1 is LNHDA and CDR2 is SQIVND (reference sequence). The CDR3 runs to 16 residues. The V segment lost 3 bases and the J segment 4 bases; nucleotides outside the gene matches: 10. The CDR3 loop reads CASSIGQGASSYGYTF. The DNA of the CDR3 is TGTGCCAGTAGTATCGGACAGGGTGCATCAAGCTATGGCTACACCTTC.